Listed below are T cell receptor beta chains from one sample, sequenced in a study of OX40 agonist ivuxolimab in advanced cancers. Sequencing was performed with immunoSEQ multiplex PCR; in TCRdb, only in-frame clones are kept and a portion is missing. The profile covers 13,000 to 15,000 clones, with 80% appearing a single time and 15% to 20% taken by the ten largest. Sample: CD4+ or CD8+ T cells sorted from blood, taken in a trial of the OX40 agonist ivuxolimab. These receptors came from an adult with an advanced solid tumor such as melanoma, head and neck, liver or kidney cancer. Both conserved end residues are part of each CDR3. The D gene is left open where the match is weak. Rows give clone size only sometimes, using once, few, many, or a class for an expanded clone.

J,length,size,V,D,DNA,CDR3
TRBJ2-7,13,NA,TRBV5-6,NA,TGTGCCAGCAGCTTGGATGGCGATTACGAGCAGTACTTC,CASSLDGDYEQYF
TRBJ2-7,12,NA,TRBV6-9,NA,TGTGCCAGCACCTTGGGACCGTACGAGCAGTACTTC,CASTLGPYEQYF
TRBJ2-7,14,few,TRBV6-1,NA,TGTGCCAGTACCTTTGACAGGCTCAACTACGAGCAGTACTTC,CASTFDRLNYEQYF
TRBJ2-1,13,NA,TRBV6-5,TRBD2,TGTGCCAGCAGTACCCGACTAGCCAATGAGCAGTTCTTC,CASSTRLANEQFF
TRBJ2-5,16,NA,TRBV5-8,TRBD2,TGTGCCAGCAGCCAAGACTCTAGCGGGAGCCCAGAGACCCAGTACTTC,CASSQDSSGSPETQYF
TRBJ2-2,13,NA,TRBV6-6,TRBD2,TGTGCCAGCACCCAGGGAGGGACCGGGGAGCTGTTTTTT,CASTQGGTGELFF
TRBJ2-6,15,few,TRBV9,NA,TGTGCCAGCAGCGGGGGAGGCTCTGGGGCCAACGTCCTGACTTTC,CASSGGGSGANVLTF
TRBJ1-4,14,once,TRBV7-9,NA,TGTGCCAGCAGCTTAGTTGGGGGAGAGGAAAAACTGTTTTTT,CASSLVGGEEKLFF
TRBJ2-7,13,NA,TRBV14,NA,TGTGCCAGCAGCCAAATAGGGGACTACGAGCAGTACTTC,CASSQIGDYEQYF
TRBJ2-7,10,NA,TRBV6-5,NA,TGTGCCAGCAACGCCTACGAGCAGTACTTC,CASNAYEQYF
TRBJ2-1,12,NA,TRBV6-5,NA,TGTGCCAGCAGGAGGGGGGACAATGAGCAGTTCTTC,CASRRGDNEQFF
TRBJ2-1,14,NA,TRBV27,TRBD2,TGTGCCAGCAGTGTCGGGACTAGCATGCATGAGCAGTTCTTC,CASSVGTSMHEQFF
TRBJ2-5,12,NA,TRBV10-3,NA,TGTGCCATCGGAGAAGCTCAAGAGACCCAGTACTTC,CAIGEAQETQYF
TRBJ2-7,14,NA,TRBV5-6,TRBD1,TGTGCCAGCAGCCCGACAGGGGGATCCTACGAGCAGTACTTC,CASSPTGGSYEQYF
TRBJ2-1,13,NA,TRBV19,NA,TGTGCCAGTAGTATGGGCCTCAACAATGAGCAGTTCTTC,CASSMGLNNEQFF
TRBJ2-7,15,NA,TRBV19,TRBD2,TGTGCCAGTAGTATAGAGGCTAGCGGGAGGACCGTGCAGTACTTC,CASSIEASGRTVQYF
TRBJ2-3,15,medium-sized,TRBV11-3,TRBD2,TGTGCCAGCAGCTTAACTAGCGGGAGCTTGAATACGCAGTATTTT,CASSLTSGSLNTQYF
TRBJ1-1,14,NA,TRBV18,NA,TGTGCCAGCTCACCTCTAACACTGAACACTGAAGCTTTCTTT,CASSPLTLNTEAFF
TRBJ2-7,13,NA,TRBV28,TRBD2,TGTGCCAGCTGCGTCGGGAGGGCCTACGAGCAGTACTTC,CASCVGRAYEQYF
TRBJ2-7,12,few,TRBV4-2,NA,TGTGCCAGCAGCCCACGAGGCGACGAGCAGTACTTC,CASSPRGDEQYF
TRBJ2-5,18,few,TRBV9,TRBD2,TGTGCCAGCAGCGAACTCGGGGGGCTAGCGGGAAGAGGAGAGACCCAGTACTTC,CASSELGGLAGRGETQYF
TRBJ2-7,13,NA,TRBV6-5,TRBD2,TGTGCCAGCAGTACAGGGACTAGATACGAGCAGTACTTC,CASSTGTRYEQYF
TRBJ2-3,15,NA,TRBV14,NA,TGTGCCAGCAGCCAAAGAGTAACACGCACAGATACGCAGTATTTT,CASSQRVTRTDTQYF
TRBJ2-1,14,few,TRBV27,NA,TGTGCCAGCAGCGACGGAGTAACTAACAATGAGCAGTTCTTC,CASSDGVTNNEQFF
TRBJ2-7,14,NA,TRBV10-3,NA,TGTGCCATCAGTGAGTCGGCAGAGTCCTACGAGCAGTACTTC,CAISESAESYEQYF
TRBJ2-7,13,NA,TRBV28,NA,TGTGCCAGCAACCCTTCGGACGAGGTCGAGCAGTACTTC,CASNPSDEVEQYF
TRBJ2-5,13,NA,TRBV15,NA,TGTGCCACCAGCGCTTTGGGAGCAGAGACCCAGTACTTC,CATSALGAETQYF
TRBJ2-3,16,NA,TRBV27,NA,TGTGCCAGCAGTTTATGGACAGCGGGGCGCACAGATACGCAGTATTTT,CASSLWTAGRTDTQYF
TRBJ1-1,16,NA,TRBV28,TRBD1,TGTGCCAGCAGTTTTAGGGCCAGGGGGCGCGTTACTGAAGCTTTCTTT,CASSFRARGRVTEAFF